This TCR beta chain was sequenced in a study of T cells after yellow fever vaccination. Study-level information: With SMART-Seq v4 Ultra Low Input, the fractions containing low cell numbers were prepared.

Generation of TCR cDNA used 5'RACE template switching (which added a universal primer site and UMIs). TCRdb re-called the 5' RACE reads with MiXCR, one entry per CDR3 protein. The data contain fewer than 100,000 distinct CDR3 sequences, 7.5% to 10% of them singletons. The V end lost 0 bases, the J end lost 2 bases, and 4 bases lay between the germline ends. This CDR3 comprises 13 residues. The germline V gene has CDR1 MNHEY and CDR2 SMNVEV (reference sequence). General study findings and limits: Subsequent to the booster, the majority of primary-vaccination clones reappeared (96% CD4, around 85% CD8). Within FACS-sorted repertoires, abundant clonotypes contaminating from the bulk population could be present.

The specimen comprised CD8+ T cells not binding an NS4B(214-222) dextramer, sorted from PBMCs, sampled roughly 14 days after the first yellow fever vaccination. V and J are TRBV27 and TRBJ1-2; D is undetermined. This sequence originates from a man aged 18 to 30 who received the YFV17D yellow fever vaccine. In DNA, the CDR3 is TGTGCCAGCAGTTTATCAAGGAACTATGGCTACACCTTC. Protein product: CASSLSRNYGYTF.